Below are 21 T cell receptor beta chains sequenced from a single sample in a study of T cell responses to AZD1222 COVID-19 vaccine. Only in-frame clones appear in the TCRdb table, and some are missing; sequencing was by immunoSEQ multiplex PCR. Here the sample spans roughly 81,000 clones, 65% to 90% being singletons. This specimen consisted of peripheral blood, obtained on day 0 of AZD1222 vaccination. These receptors all stem from an adult in good health.

This chain joins TRBV25-1 and TRBJ2-3; D may be TRBD2 (5 bases). This CDR3 comprises 14 residues. V gave up 5 bases and J gave up 3 bases, with 12 bases separating them. Germline values: CDR1 MGHDK, CDR2 SYGVNS. The CDR3 DNA sequence: TGTGCCAGCAGTCTTCCGGGAAGAACAGATACGCAGTATTTT. The encoded protein is CASSLPGRTDTQYF.

The CDR3 here is CASSRVGLNTEAFF. The CDR3 coding sequence is TGTGCCAGCAGTCGGGTCGGGTTGAACACTGAAGCTTTCTTT. V usage is TRBV6-5 and J usage is TRBJ1-1; no clear D gene. V was trimmed by 5 bases and J by 0 bases, leaving 10 bases between them. The CDR3 contains 14 residues. CDR1 MNHEY and CDR2 SVGAGI come from the germline V gene.

The rearrangement uses TRBV27 and TRBJ2-3, with a possible D match to TRBD1 (5 bases). Trimming took 4 bases from V and 2 from J, leaving 7 bases between them. The V gene's germline CDR1 is MNHEY and CDR2 SMNVEV (reference sequence). The CDR3 has 13 amino acids. The CDR3 reads CASSWGLTDTQYF. DNA of the CDR3: TGTGCCAGCAGTTGGGGCCTCACAGATACGCAGTATTTT.

The CDR3 DNA is TGCGCCACCCGAGAGGGTGCGGGGAACACTGAAGCTTTCTTT. As protein: CATREGAGNTEAFF. This sequence joins TRBV5-1 and TRBJ1-1; D is uncertain. The CDR3 contains 14 residues. Between the trimmed V and J ends, which lost 9 bases and 1 base, there was a span of 16 bases. Germline V gene data show CDR1 as SGHRS and CDR2 as YFSETQ. Using reference TRBV5-1 and TRBJ1-1 for the parts outside the CDR3, the full variable domain is KAGVTQTPRYLIKTRGQQVTLSCSPISGHRSVSWYQQTPGQGLQFLFEYFSETQRNKGNFPGRFSGRQFSNSRSEMNVSTLELGDSALYLCATREGAGNTEAFFGQGTRLTVV.

This clone is a singleton in its sample. The chain employs TRBV5-1 and TRBJ2-2; TRBD1 matches 7 bases. Per germline, CDR1 SGHRS and CDR2 YFSETQ. The CDR3 has 15 residues. After removal of 4 bases from V and 6 bases from J, the junction contained 9 bases not matched to a gene. DNA for the CDR3: TGCGCCAGCAGCCAACTCACAGGGGAAGCCGGGGAGCTGTTTTTT. This sequence encodes CASSQLTGEAGELFF.

This CDR3 is CASSLSDRNEQYF. The CDR3 bases are TGTGCCAGCAGTTTATCGGACCGCAACGAGCAGTACTTC. The V call is TRBV27, the J call TRBJ2-7; D ambiguous. The CDR3 length is 13 residues. Germline CDR1 reads MNHEY; CDR2 reads SMNVEV (reference sequence). V lost 0 bases to trimming and J lost 5 bases, with 8 bases between them.

This sequence joins TRBV6-2 or TRBV6-3 and TRBJ1-1; the D gene is possibly TRBD1 (6 bases). Trimming removed 5 bases at V and 1 base at J, with 17 bases between. Germline CDR1 MNHEY, CDR2 SVGEGT. The length of the CDR3 is 16 residues. The CDR3 DNA follows: TGTGCCAGCAGTACGCAGGGGAGAGGTGGGAACACTGAAGCTTTCTTT. It codes for CASSTQGRGGNTEAFF.

The rearrangement uses TRBV6-1 and TRBJ2-1; D gene ambiguous. Trimming removed 2 bases at V and 0 bases at J, with 8 bases between. The CDR3 loop spans 15 amino acids. Germline V gene sequence: CDR1 MNHNS, CDR2 SASEGT. DNA for the CDR3: TGTGCCAGCAGTGAAATCTTGAGCTCCTACAATGAGCAGTTCTTC. This encodes CASSEILSSYNEQFF.

This sequence joins TRBV24-1 and TRBJ2-1; D uncertain. CDR1 and CDR2 from the germline V gene are KGHDR and SFDVKD. This CDR3 has 14 residues. The V end lost 5 bases, the J end lost 1 base, and 8 bases lay between the germline ends. In nucleotides, the CDR3 is TGTGCCACCAGTGCGGGTAGTTCCTACAATGAGCAGTTCTTC. This sequence encodes CATSAGSSYNEQFF.

The V gene is TRBV5-8, the J gene TRBJ2-5; no definite D call. Trimming removed 3 bases at V and 5 bases at J, with 14 bases between. The germline V gene has CDR1 SGHTS and CDR2 YDEGEE. This CDR3 is built from 14 residues. The CDR3 loop is CASSYTVPSETQYF. The CDR3 DNA follows: TGTGCCAGCAGCTACACGGTCCCCTCGGAGACCCAGTACTTC.

The chain couples TRBV28 to TRBJ2-7, with D perhaps TRBD1 (5 bases). The germline V and J ends were trimmed by 5 bases and 2 bases, with 16 bases remaining between them. Germline V gives CDR1 MDHEN, CDR2 SYDVKM. The CDR3 consists of 15 residues. In DNA, the CDR3 is TGTGCCAGCAGTCAGGGCCCGAGACGGACCTACGAGCAGTACTTC. Protein: CASSQGPRRTYEQYF.

The rearrangement links TRBV29-1 to TRBJ1-1; weak D call: TRBD1 (6 bases). Trimming removed 7 bases from V and 1 base from J, with 13 bases in between. In germline, CDR1 is SQVTM, CDR2 ANQGSEA. This CDR3 comprises 13 residues. Here the CDR3 reads CSAMTGSNTEAFF. DNA for the CDR3: TGCAGCGCTATGACAGGTTCGAACACTGAAGCTTTCTTT.

This chain links TRBV14 with TRBJ2-1, with D tentatively TRBD1 or TRBD2 (5 bases each). CDR3 length equals 17 residues. Germline V gives CDR1 SGHDN, CDR2 FVKESK. V was trimmed by 1 base and J by 5 bases, leaving 18 bases between them. The CDR3 DNA reads TGTGCCAGCAGCCAAGTCGGTTCGAGGGACCAAAACAATGAGCAGTTCTTC. Its protein product is CASSQVGSRDQNNEQFF.

This rearrangement joins TRBV19 to TRBJ2-1, with D unresolved. This CDR3 comprises 14 residues. V lost 4 bases to trimming and J lost 0 bases, with 7 bases between them. Germline lookup yields CDR1 LNHDA and CDR2 SQIVND (reference sequence). The CDR3 region is CASSSYFSYNEQFF. The CDR3 DNA follows: TGTGCCAGTAGTAGTTATTTCTCCTACAATGAGCAGTTCTTC.

This chain joins TRBV2 and TRBJ2-7; the D gene is possibly TRBD1 (5 bases). V was shortened by 3 bases and J by 2 bases, with 11 bases between the two germline ends. The germline V gene has CDR1 SNHLY and CDR2 FYNNEI. This CDR3 is 14 amino acids long. The DNA for the CDR3 is TGTGCCAGCAGTGACGCCGACAGTACCTACGAGCAGTACTTC. Amino acid sequence: CASSDADSTYEQYF. The variable domain in full, with the rest retrieved from reference TRBV2 and TRBJ2-7, is EPEVTQTPSHQVTQMGQEVILRCVPISNHLYFYWYRQILGQKVEFLVSFYNNEISEKSEIFDDQFSVERPDGSNFTLKIRSTKLEDSAMYFCASSDADSTYEQYFGPGTRLTVT.

The chain carries TRBV6-5 and TRBJ2-1, with 12 bases identical to TRBD2. The junction had 3 bases not matched to a gene; V was cut back by 2 bases and J by 4 bases. There are 16 residues in the CDR3. CDR1 is MNHEY, CDR2 SVGAGI, per germline. The CDR3 loop is CASSYLTSGRYNEQFF. The CDR3 coding sequence is TGTGCCAGCAGTTACCTCACTAGCGGGAGGTACAATGAGCAGTTCTTC.

The rearrangement uses TRBV5-4 and TRBJ2-3; 13 bases fit TRBD2. CDR1 and CDR2 from the germline V gene are SGHNT and YYREEE (reference sequence). V gave up 4 bases and J gave up 0 bases; unmatched junction bases: 5. The CDR3 contains 17 residues. CDR3 sequence: CASSTGLAGPSTDTQYF. The CDR3 nucleotides are TGTGCCAGCAGCACGGGACTAGCGGGACCCAGCACAGATACGCAGTATTTT.

The V and J genes are TRBV4-3 and TRBJ2-5, with D possibly called TRBD1 or TRBD2 (6 bases each). Germline V gene lookup returns CDR1 LGHNA and CDR2 YSLEER. The germline V and J ends were trimmed by 0 bases and 8 bases, with 13 bases remaining between them. This CDR3 is 14 amino acids long. This CDR3 is CASSQDGGRGTQYF. The CDR3 DNA is TGCGCCAGCAGCCAAGACGGGGGCCGGGGTACCCAGTACTTC.

In DNA, the CDR3 is TGTGCCAGCAGGAACGTACAGGCGATTAATGAAAAACTGTTTTTT. It translates to CASRNVQAINEKLFF. The chain combines TRBV2 with TRBJ1-4, with D maybe TRBD1 (5 bases). Germline V gene sequence: CDR1 SNHLY, CDR2 FYNNEI. Trimming removed 6 bases at V and 4 bases at J, with 15 bases between. CDR3 length equals 15 residues.

V and J are TRBV28 and TRBJ1-2; perhaps TRBD1 as D (5 bases). Germline CDR1 is MDHEN and CDR2 is SYDVKM. V was cut by 6 bases and J by 5 bases, with 25 bases left in between. This CDR3 region has 17 residues. Here the CDR3 reads CASSQIQRHADMYGYTF. CDR3 in DNA: TGTGCCAGCAGCCAAATACAAAGACATGCGGACATGTATGGCTACACCTTC.

The chain links TRBV3-1 (or the pseudogene TRBV3-2) to TRBJ1-1, with 8 bases identical to TRBD1. Per germline, CDR1 LGHDT and CDR2 YNNKEL (reference sequence). The J segment lost 1 base and the V segment lost 4 bases, leaving 5 bases of the junction unmatched. The CDR3 covers 15 residues. CDR3 bases: TGTGCCAGCAGCCTCGGCAGGGGGCGGAACACTGAAGCTTTCTTT. This translates into CASSLGRGRNTEAFF.